A single TCR beta chain is shown here with its context. The data were obtained in a study of blood T cell repertoires in COVID-19. The protocol was immunoSEQ multiplex PCR, while the TCRdb copy is restricted to in-frame clones and leaves out a portion. The table records approximately 210,000 clones, around four fifths of them present only once. The V gene end was trimmed by 10 bases and the J gene end by 5 bases; junction bases not matched to a gene: 9. Germline V gene data show CDR1 as ENHRY and CDR2 as SYGVKD. The CDR3 spans 14 residues. The sequencing input was PBMCs or T cells enriched from blood (not recorded which). V is TRBV10-3 and J is TRBJ1-4; 8 bases map to TRBD1. The source is a man aged 35-49 years who had recovered from COVID-19. The CDR3 DNA is TGTGCCAGCCGCCCGGGACAGGCGAATGAAAAACTGTTTTTT. Encoded protein: CASRPGQANEKLFF.